The T cell receptor (beta chain) under discussion was sequenced for a study of blood T cell repertoires in COVID-19. As originally analysed: The assay estimated nucleated cells by amplifying reference gene primers. Only in-frame clones appear in the TCRdb table, and some are missing; sequencing was by immunoSEQ multiplex PCR. That table furnishes V, J and clone size, whereas the DNA furnished D and trimming. The sample includes around 150,000 clones, around 82% of them seen just once. Germline V gene data show CDR1 as MNHEY and CDR2 as SVGAGI. Losses at the gene ends were 6 bases for V and 9 bases for J; bases not matched to a gene: 11. The CDR3 extends over 15 amino acids.

This chain joins TRBV6-5 and TRBJ1-1; 12 nucleotides match TRBD1. The sequenced sample was peripheral blood. The TCR was taken from a man aged 55 to 70 with acute or convalescent COVID-19. The CDR3 reads CASRTSGGQGAKAFF. CDR3 bases: TGTGCCAGCAGAACCTCAGGGGGACAGGGGGCGAAAGCTTTCTTT.